These 16 T cell receptor beta chains originate from one sample sequenced in a study of blood T cells in healthy people across ages. Primed by a sample-barcoded 5' primer and a J-beta primer mix, a second PCR proceeded for about 6 to 11 cycles. Via MiXCR, TCRdb re-called the 5' RACE reads, giving one row per CDR3 protein. The sample yields 720,000 or so distinct CDR3 sequences, roughly 41% seen once. The specimen was blood. Every receptor here comes from a man at least 80 years old in good health.

J is TRBJ2-7 and V is TRBV5-6, with D hard to call. The germline V gene encodes CDR1 SGHDT and CDR2 YYEEEE. V lost 3 bases and J 5 bases, leaving 15 bases between the germline ends. The CDR3 consists of 14 residues. The CDR3 DNA follows: TGTGCCAGCAGCTCCGCGTGGGTTCGAAACGAGCAGTACTTC. Protein: CASSSAWVRNEQYF.

This clonotype came up a few times. A read error may produce the germline difference seen at one junction end. J is TRBJ2-7 and V is TRBV6-6; 7 bases are a match to TRBD1. This CDR3 comprises 13 residues. Germline loops: CDR1 MNHNY, CDR2 SVGAGI (reference sequence). CDR3 region: CASSSDRVSEQYF. The CDR3 DNA follows: TGTGCCAGTAGTTCCGACAGGGTCTCAGAGCAGTACTTC.

In this sample, this clonotype turned up a few times. The chain is built from TRBV9 and TRBJ2-3; possibly TRBD2 for D (5 bases). There are 14 residues in the CDR3. Germline V gives CDR1 SGDLS, CDR2 YYNGEE. V dropped 4 bases and J dropped 7 bases, with 16 bases sitting between them. CDR3 bases: TGTGCCAGCAGCTCTAGCCCTGGAGGAAATACGCAGTATTTT. Its translation is CASSSSPGGNTQYF.

In the case of this clonotype: Compared with germline, one end of the junction differs, possibly owing to a read error. J is TRBJ2-4 and V is TRBV7-2; 7 bases align to TRBD2. The better agreement between TRBJ2-5 and the DNA end casts doubt on the J call. This CDR3 region has 14 residues. Germline V gives CDR1 SGHTA, CDR2 FQGNSA. CDR3 in amino acids: CAGSPGTGGETQYF. DNA for the CDR3: TGTGCCGGCAGCCCAGGGACGGGGGGAGAGACCCAGTACTTC.

This clonotype came up many times. This chain uses TRBV12-3 or TRBV12-4 with TRBJ2-5; 8 nucleotides match TRBD2. The CDR3 is made up of 14 amino acids. CDR3 DNA sequence: TGTGCTACCAGCGCGGGGGGTTGGCAAGAGACCCAGTACTTC. Its protein is CATSAGGWQETQYF.

This chain connects TRBV20-1 to TRBJ1-2; D possibly corresponds to TRBD1 (6 bases). V gave up 2 bases and J gave up 4 bases, with 14 bases separating them. The CDR3 totals 14 residues. Germline CDR1 DFQATT, CDR2 SNEGSKA (reference sequence). CDR3 sequence (DNA): TGCAGTGCTAGATCTACAGGGCAGGGCTATGGCTACACCTTC. Translating gives CSARSTGQGYGYTF.

There are a few counts of this clonotype. This rearrangement joins TRBV11-2 to TRBJ1-2; 8 nucleotides align to TRBD1. CDR3 length: 15 amino acids. J gave up 4 bases and V 5 bases, and 9 bases lay outside the gene matches. The germline CDR1 and CDR2 sequences are SGHAT and FQNNGV. The CDR3 DNA follows: TGTGCCAGCAGCCGGGCAGGGGGCGGAGGCTATGGCTACACCTTC. This translates into CASSRAGGGGYGYTF.

This clonotype was observed a handful of times. V gene TRBV6-1 combines with J gene TRBJ2-7; 12 nucleotides match TRBD2. This CDR3 spans 15 amino acids. CDR1 and CDR2 from the germline V gene are MNHNS and SASEGT. After removal of 3 bases from V and 5 bases from J, the junction contained 5 bases not matched to a gene. The DNA of the CDR3 is TGTGCCAGCAGTGACCTAGCGGGGGGGCGCCACGAGCAGTACTTC. It specifies CASSDLAGGRHEQYF.

This clonotype showed up just a few times. This sequence joins TRBV5-1 and TRBJ1-6, with 9 bases lining up with TRBD1. In germline, CDR1 is SGHRS, CDR2 YFSETQ. There are 14 residues in the CDR3. The trim removed 4 bases at V and 9 bases at J, leaving 5 bases unmatched. CDR3 DNA sequence: TGCGCCAGCAGCCCCGGGACAGGGAGTTCACCCCTCCACTTT. Its protein is CASSPGTGSSPLHF.

The chain joins TRBV10-3 to TRBJ1-1, with a possible D match to TRBD1 (5 bases). Trimming removed 1 base from V and 1 base from J, with 10 bases in between. Germline V CDR1 and CDR2: ENHRY, SYGVKD. The CDR3 loop spans 15 amino acids. The CDR3 coding sequence is TGTGCCATCAGTGAGTACCCGGACACGAACACTGAAGCTTTCTTT. It translates to CAISEYPDTNTEAFF.

This clonotype was seen many times. The chain recombines TRBV6-5 with TRBJ2-7; D remains ambiguous. Germline CDR1 is MNHEY and CDR2 is SVGAGI. Trimming removed 5 bases at V and 3 bases at J, with 8 bases between. This CDR3 region has 12 residues. In DNA, the CDR3 is TGTGCCAGCAGTCCCGACAACTACGAGCAGTACTTC. It yields the protein CASSPDNYEQYF.

This chain joins TRBV6-1 and TRBJ2-7; a possible D gene is TRBD2 (5 bases). The CDR3 is 14 amino acids. V was shortened by 3 bases and J by 6 bases, with 15 bases between the two germline ends. Germline values: CDR1 MNHNS, CDR2 SASEGT. CDR3 sequence reads: CASSDWGVSGEQYF. The CDR3, as DNA: TGTGCCAGCAGTGATTGGGGAGTATCAGGCGAGCAGTACTTC.

This clonotype was counted between two and nine times. The chain joins TRBV7-9 to TRBJ1-2; D is unclear. CDR3 size: 14 residues. Trimming shortened V by 1 base and J by 7 bases, and 13 bases separated the two germline ends. Germline V gene lookup returns CDR1 SEHNR and CDR2 FQNEAQ (reference sequence). Here the CDR3 reads CASSLETEGGGYTF. The CDR3 bases are TGTGCCAGCAGCTTAGAGACTGAGGGAGGTGGCTACACCTTC.

V is TRBV6-2 or TRBV6-3 and J is TRBJ1-2; the match to TRBD1 covers 8 bases. With 6 bases clipped from V and 9 bases from J, the junction kept 9 bases outside the gene matches. The CDR3 consists of 13 residues. Germline V gives CDR1 MNHEY, CDR2 SVGEGT. CDR3 DNA sequence: TGTGCCAGCAGCCGACAGGGGCAGGGAAGCTACACCTTC. It specifies CASSRQGQGSYTF.

The chain carries TRBV6-5 and TRBJ1-1, with D possibly TRBD1 on 6 matching bases. Deletions cut 6 bases from V and 1 base from J, with 12 bases between. Germline V gives CDR1 MNHEY, CDR2 SVGAGI. The CDR3 runs 14 residues. CDR3 residues: CASRKPTGNTEAFF. The CDR3 DNA is TGTGCCAGCAGAAAGCCGACAGGGAACACTGAAGCTTTCTTT.

This clonotype was found once. This sequence joins TRBV4-1 and TRBJ2-7; possibly TRBD1 or TRBD2 for D (6 bases each). V dropped 4 bases and J dropped 0 bases, with 10 bases sitting between them. The CDR3 extends over 14 amino acids. Germline V gene data show CDR1 as MGHRA and CDR2 as YSYEKL. The CDR3 region has the DNA TGCGCCAGCAGCCGCGGGGACAACTCCTACGAGCAGTACTTC. It codes for CASSRGDNSYEQYF.